This T cell receptor (beta chain) was sequenced for a study of blood T cell repertoires in COVID-19. Assay: immunoSEQ multiplex PCR; the TCRdb copy retains only in-frame clones and omits some. The table has fewer than 45,000 clones, 84% seen once. The TCR comes from a man aged 55-75 years with COVID-19, enrolled during active disease. Sequenced: peripheral blood.

CDR3 sequence: CASSVDRGLGNTEAFF. CDR3 DNA sequence: TGTGCCAGCAGTGTAGACAGGGGGCTTGGGAACACTGAAGCTTTCTTT. The V gene is TRBV6-1, the J gene TRBJ1-1, with TRBD1 identical over 10 bases. The length of the CDR3 is 16 residues. With 4 bases clipped from V and 1 base from J, the junction kept 6 bases outside the gene matches. Germline V gene data show CDR1 as MNHNS and CDR2 as SASEGT.